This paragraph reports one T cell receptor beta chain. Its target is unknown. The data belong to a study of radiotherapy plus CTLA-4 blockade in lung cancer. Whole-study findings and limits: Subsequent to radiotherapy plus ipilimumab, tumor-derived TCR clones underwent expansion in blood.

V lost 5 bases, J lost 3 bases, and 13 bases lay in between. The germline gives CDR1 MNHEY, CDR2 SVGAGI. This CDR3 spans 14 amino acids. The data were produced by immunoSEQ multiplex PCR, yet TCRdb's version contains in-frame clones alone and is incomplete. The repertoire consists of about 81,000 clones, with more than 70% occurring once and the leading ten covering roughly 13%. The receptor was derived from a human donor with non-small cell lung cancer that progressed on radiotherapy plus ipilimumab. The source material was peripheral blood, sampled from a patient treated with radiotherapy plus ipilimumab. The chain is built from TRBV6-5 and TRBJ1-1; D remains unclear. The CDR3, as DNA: TGTGCCAGCAGTCCCACGACGCGGTACACTGAAGCTTTCTTT. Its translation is CASSPTTRYTEAFF.